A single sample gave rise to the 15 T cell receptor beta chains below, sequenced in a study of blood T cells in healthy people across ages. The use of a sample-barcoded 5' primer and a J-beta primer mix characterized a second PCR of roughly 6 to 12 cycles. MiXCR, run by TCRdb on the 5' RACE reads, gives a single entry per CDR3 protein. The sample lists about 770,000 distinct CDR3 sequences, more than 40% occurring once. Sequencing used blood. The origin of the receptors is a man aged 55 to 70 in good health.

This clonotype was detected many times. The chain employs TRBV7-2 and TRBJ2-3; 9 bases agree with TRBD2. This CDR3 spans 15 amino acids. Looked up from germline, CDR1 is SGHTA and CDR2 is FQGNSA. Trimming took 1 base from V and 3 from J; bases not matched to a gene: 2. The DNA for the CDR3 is TGTGCCAGCAGCTTAGTACTAGCGGGTACAGATACGCAGTATTTT. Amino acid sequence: CASSLVLAGTDTQYF.

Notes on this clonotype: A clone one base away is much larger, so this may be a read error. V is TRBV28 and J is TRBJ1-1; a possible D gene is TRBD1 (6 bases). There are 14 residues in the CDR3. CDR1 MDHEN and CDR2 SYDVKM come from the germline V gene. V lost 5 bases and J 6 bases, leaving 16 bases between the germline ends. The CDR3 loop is CASSPGTFNAEAFF. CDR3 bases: TGTGCCAGCAGTCCCGGGACATTTAACGCTGAAGCTTTCTTT.

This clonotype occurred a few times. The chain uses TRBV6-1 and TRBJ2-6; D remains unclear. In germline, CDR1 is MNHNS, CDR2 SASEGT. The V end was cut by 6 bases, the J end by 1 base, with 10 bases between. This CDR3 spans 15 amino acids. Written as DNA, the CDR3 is TGTGCCAGCAGGACTTCCGGATCTGGGGCCAACGTCCTGACTTTC. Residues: CASRTSGSGANVLTF.

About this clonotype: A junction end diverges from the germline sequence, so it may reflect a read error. CDR3 in DNA: TGTGCCTGCAGCCCTGGTCGGGTTTACGAGCAGTACTTC. This encodes CACSPGRVYEQYF. The gene calls are TRBV2 and TRBJ2-7; no definite D call. Germline V CDR1 and CDR2: SNHLY, FYNNEI. The CDR3 length is 13 residues.

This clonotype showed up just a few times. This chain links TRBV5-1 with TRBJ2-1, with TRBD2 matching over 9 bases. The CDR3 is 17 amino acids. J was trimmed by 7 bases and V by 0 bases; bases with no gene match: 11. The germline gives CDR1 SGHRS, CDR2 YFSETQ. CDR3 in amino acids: CASSLGSRTSVFNEQFF. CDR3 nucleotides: TGCGCCAGCAGCTTGGGGTCTCGGACTAGCGTTTTTAATGAGCAGTTCTTC.

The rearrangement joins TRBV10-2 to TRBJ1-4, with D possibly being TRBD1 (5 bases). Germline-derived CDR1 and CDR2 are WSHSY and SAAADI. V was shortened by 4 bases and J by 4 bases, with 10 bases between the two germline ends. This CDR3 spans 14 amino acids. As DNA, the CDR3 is TGCGCCAGCAGTGTTCTAGGGGATAATGAAAAACTGTTTTTT. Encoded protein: CASSVLGDNEKLFF.

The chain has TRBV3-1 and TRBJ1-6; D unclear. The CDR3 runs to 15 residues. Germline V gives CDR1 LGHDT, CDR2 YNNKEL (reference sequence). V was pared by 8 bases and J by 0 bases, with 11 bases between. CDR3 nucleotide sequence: TGTGCCAGCTCTGCGGCGGACTCCTATAATTCACCCCTCCACTTT. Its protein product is CASSAADSYNSPLHF.

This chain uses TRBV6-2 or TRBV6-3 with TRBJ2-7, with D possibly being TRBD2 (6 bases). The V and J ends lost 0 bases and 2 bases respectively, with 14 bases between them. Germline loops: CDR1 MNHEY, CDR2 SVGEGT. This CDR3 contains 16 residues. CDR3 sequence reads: CASSYSRDSTPYEQYF. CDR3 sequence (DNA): TGTGCCAGCAGTTACTCGAGGGACTCCACGCCCTACGAGCAGTACTTC.

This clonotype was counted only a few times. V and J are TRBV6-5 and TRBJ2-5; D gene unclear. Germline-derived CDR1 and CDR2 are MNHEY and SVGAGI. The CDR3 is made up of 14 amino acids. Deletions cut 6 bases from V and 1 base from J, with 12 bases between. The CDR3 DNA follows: TGTGCCAGCAGCCCCTCGAGGTCCCAAGAGACCCAGTACTTC. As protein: CASSPSRSQETQYF.

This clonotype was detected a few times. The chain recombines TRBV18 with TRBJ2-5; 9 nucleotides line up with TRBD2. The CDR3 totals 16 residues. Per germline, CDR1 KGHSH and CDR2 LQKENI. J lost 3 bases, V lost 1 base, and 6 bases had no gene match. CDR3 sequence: CASSPRGTSHEETQYF. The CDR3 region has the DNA TGTGCCAGCTCACCACGGGGGACTAGCCACGAAGAGACCCAGTACTTC. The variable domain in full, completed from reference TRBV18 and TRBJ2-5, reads NAGVMQNPRHLVRRRGQEARLRCSPMKGHSHVYWYRQLPEEGLKFMVYLQKENIIDESGMPKERFSAEFPKEGPSILRIQQVVRGDSAAYFCASSPRGTSHEETQYFGPGTRLLVL.

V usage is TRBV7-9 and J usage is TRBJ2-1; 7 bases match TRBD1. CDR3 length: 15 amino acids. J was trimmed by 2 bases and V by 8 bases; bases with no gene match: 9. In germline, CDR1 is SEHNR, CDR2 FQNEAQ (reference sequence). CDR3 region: CASGLRQGTYNEQFF. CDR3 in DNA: TGTGCCAGCGGACTCCGACAGGGCACCTACAATGAGCAGTTCTTC.

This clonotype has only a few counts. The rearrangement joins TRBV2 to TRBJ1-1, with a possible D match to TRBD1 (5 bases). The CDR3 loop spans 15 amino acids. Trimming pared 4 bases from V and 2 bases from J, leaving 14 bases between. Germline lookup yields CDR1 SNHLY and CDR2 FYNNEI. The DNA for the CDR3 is TGTGCCAGCAGTGTAGGGCGCAGGGTCAACACTGAAGCTTTCTTT. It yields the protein CASSVGRRVNTEAFF. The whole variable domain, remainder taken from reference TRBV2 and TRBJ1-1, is EPEVTQTPSHQVTQMGQEVILRCVPISNHLYFYWYRQILGQKVEFLVSFYNNEISEKSEIFDDQFSVERPDGSNFTLKIRSTKLEDSAMYFCASSVGRRVNTEAFFGQGTRLTVV.

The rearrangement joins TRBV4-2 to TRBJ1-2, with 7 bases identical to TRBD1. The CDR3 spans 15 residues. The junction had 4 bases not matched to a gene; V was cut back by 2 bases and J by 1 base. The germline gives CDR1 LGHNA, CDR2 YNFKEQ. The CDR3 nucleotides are TGTGCCAGCAGCCAAACGACAGGGAATAACTATGGCTACACCTTC. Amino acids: CASSQTTGNNYGYTF.

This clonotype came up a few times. The CDR3 is CASSLRSWDTGELFF. In DNA, the CDR3 is TGCGCCAGCAGCTTGAGGTCTTGGGACACCGGGGAGCTGTTTTTT. The V gene is TRBV5-1, the J gene TRBJ2-2; D gene unclear. Germline loops: CDR1 SGHRS, CDR2 YFSETQ. V lost 1 base and J 3 bases, leaving 10 bases between the germline ends. The CDR3 loop spans 15 amino acids.

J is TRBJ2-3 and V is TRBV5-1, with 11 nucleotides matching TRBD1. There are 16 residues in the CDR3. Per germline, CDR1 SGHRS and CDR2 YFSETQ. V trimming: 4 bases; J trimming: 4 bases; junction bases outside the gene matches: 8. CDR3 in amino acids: CASSLGQGVSADTQYF. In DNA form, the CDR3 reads TGCGCCAGCAGCCTGGGACAGGGGGTAAGTGCAGATACGCAGTATTTT.